These 31 T cell receptor beta chains originate from one sample sequenced in a study of radiation and T cells in renal cell carcinoma (TCRdb year 2020). The library was made by the immunoSEQ multiplex PCR assay. TCRdb mirrors the immuneACCESS table, restricted to in-frame sequences. Some clones are absent from its copies; in checked studies, under half trace to an unresolved V gene, and the reason for the others is unknown. This sample comprises roughly 170,000 clones, 88% of them detected only once. Jointly, the top ten make up roughly 10% of the sample. This specimen's time point label, interpreted: blood 4 weeks post-SBRT, at nephrectomy. What the treatment or condition label conveys for this sample: 15 Gy SBRT to primary tumor, nephrectomy 4 weeks later. The input for sequencing was blood, taken from a patient whose treatment included radiotherapy and nephrectomy. The receptors were sampled from a woman between 50 and 59 years old with renal cell carcinoma.

The genes are TRBV7-9 and TRBJ1-5; possibly TRBD1 for D (5 bases). Trimming pared 5 bases from V and 0 bases from J, leaving 17 bases between. Germline V gene sequence: CDR1 SEHNR, CDR2 FQNEAQ (reference sequence). The CDR3 is made up of 17 amino acids. The CDR3 sequence: CASSDRRGGVSNQPQHF. CDR3 nucleotide sequence: TGTGCCAGCAGCGATCGACGGGGAGGGGTTAGCAATCAGCCCCAGCATTTT.

The rearrangement links TRBV6-1 to TRBJ2-7, with unresolved D. Germline V gene data show CDR1 as MNHNS and CDR2 as SASEGT. The CDR3 spans 13 residues. Trimming cost V 1 base and J 3 bases, with 7 bases left between them. The CDR3 sequence is CASSEVTDYEQYF. CDR3 DNA: TGTGCCAGCAGTGAAGTAACGGACTACGAGCAGTACTTC.

The J gene is TRBJ2-2, the V gene TRBV9, with TRBD1 as a possible D gene (5 bases). CDR1 and CDR2 (germline): SGDLS, YYNGEE. The CDR3 consists of 16 residues. Trimming shortened V by 4 bases and J by 4 bases, and 17 bases separated the two germline ends. The CDR3: CASSLTTVSSTGELFF. For the CDR3, the DNA is TGTGCCAGCAGCTTAACGACAGTTTCCAGCACCGGGGAGCTGTTTTTT.

The chain carries TRBV7-2 and TRBJ1-2, with D maybe TRBD1 (6 bases). This CDR3 spans 16 amino acids. Germline values: CDR1 SGHTA, CDR2 FQGNSA. The ends were cut back, 1 base at V and 2 bases at J, with 14 bases in the middle. CDR3 amino acids: CASSLGGQSSNYGYTF. CDR3 nucleotides: TGTGCCAGCAGCTTAGGTGGACAGTCCTCCAACTATGGCTACACCTTC.

This chain links TRBV4-2 with TRBJ2-1; 12 bases agree with TRBD2. Per germline, CDR1 LGHNA and CDR2 YNFKEQ. The CDR3 is made up of 17 amino acids. V lost 1 base and J lost 2; bases outside the gene matches: 3. The CDR3 spells CASSQGLAGGPYNEQFF. The CDR3 coding sequence is TGTGCCAGCAGCCAAGGCCTAGCGGGGGGGCCCTACAATGAGCAGTTCTTC.

The chain employs TRBV30 and TRBJ1-6; D is undetermined. Germline V CDR1 and CDR2: GTSNPN, SVGIG (reference sequence). The ends were cut back, 0 bases at V and 0 bases at J, with 9 bases in the middle. CDR3 length: 16 residues. CDR3 sequence reads: CAWSVPRSSYNSPLHF. The CDR3 coding sequence is TGTGCCTGGAGTGTACCCAGGAGCTCCTATAATTCACCCCTCCACTTT.

The V call is TRBV4-3, the J call TRBJ2-2, with D tentatively TRBD1 (5 bases). The germline V gene encodes CDR1 LGHNA and CDR2 YSLEER. CDR3 length: 14 amino acids. Trimming shortened V by 4 bases and J by 6 bases, and 12 bases separated the two germline ends. CDR3 in DNA: TGCGCCAGCAGCCCTGAACAGGTCTCCGGGGAGCTGTTTTTT. Protein: CASSPEQVSGELFF.

The gene calls are TRBV29-1 and TRBJ1-1; D gene uncertain. This CDR3 has 12 residues. Trimming pared 6 bases from V and 0 bases from J, leaving 8 bases between. CDR1 and CDR2 (germline): SQVTM, ANQGSEA. The CDR3 DNA is TGCAGCGTAAATACAGTGAACACTGAAGCTTTCTTT. As protein: CSVNTVNTEAFF.

The sample holds a few counts of this clone. This rearrangement joins TRBV28 to TRBJ1-2; 7 bases agree with TRBD1. This CDR3 comprises 12 residues. Germline V CDR1 and CDR2: MDHEN, SYDVKM. V lost 8 bases to trimming and J lost 7 bases; unmatched junction nucleotides: 7. As DNA, the CDR3 is TGTGCCAGCGAGGACAGGCGGCGTGGCTACACCTTC. Translation gives CASEDRRRGYTF.

This rearrangement joins TRBV7-9 to TRBJ1-6, with D uncertain. Germline V gene lookup returns CDR1 SEHNR and CDR2 FQNEAQ (reference sequence). V lost 1 base and J lost 4, with 11 bases in between. The CDR3 is made up of 16 amino acids. CDR3: CASSLDGLRYNSPLHF. In DNA, the CDR3 is TGTGCCAGCAGCTTAGATGGCTTACGGTATAATTCACCCCTCCACTTT.

A few counts support this clone. This chain joins TRBV7-2 and TRBJ1-5; D is undetermined. CDR1 is SGHTA and CDR2 is FQGNSA in the germline V gene. V was shortened by 1 base and J by 6 bases, with 4 bases between the two germline ends. This CDR3 is built from 12 residues. The CDR3 spells CASSLGIQPQHF. The CDR3 bases are TGTGCCAGCAGCTTAGGCATTCAGCCCCAGCATTTT.

The V call is TRBV4-1, the J call TRBJ1-5; D is perhaps TRBD1 (5 bases). The CDR3 sequence is 16 residues long. V was trimmed by 0 bases and J by 6 bases, leaving 15 bases between them. Germline V CDR1 and CDR2: MGHRA, YSYEKL. The CDR3 DNA sequence: TGCGCCAGCAGCCAAGAAATCGTGGGGCGGGCTCAGCCCCAGCATTTT. It yields the protein CASSQEIVGRAQPQHF.

The CDR3 nucleotides read TGTGCCAGCAGCCAAGGGGACAGGGAGGGAGAGCAGTTCTTC. It yields the protein CASSQGDREGEQFF. This chain connects TRBV14 to TRBJ2-1, with 9 nucleotides matching TRBD1. The CDR3 extends over 14 amino acids. Germline assignment: CDR1 SGHDN and CDR2 FVKESK. Germline trimming cut 1 base from V and 10 bases from J; bases unmatched to any gene: 5.

The V call is TRBV7-9, the J call TRBJ1-4; D not resolved. Germline lookup yields CDR1 SEHNR and CDR2 FQNEAQ (reference sequence). The length of the CDR3 is 13 residues. The ends were cut back, 0 bases at V and 7 bases at J, with 6 bases in the middle. The CDR3 is CASSLAPREKLFF. CDR3 bases: TGTGCCAGCAGCTTAGCGCCCCGTGAAAAACTGTTTTTT.

The chain has TRBV7-9 and TRBJ2-4; no clear D. V shed 3 bases and J shed 5 bases, with 11 bases lying between them. CDR3 length: 14 residues. Germline CDR1 is SEHNR and CDR2 is FQNEAQ (reference sequence). The CDR3 here is CASSLQATQNIQYF. CDR3 sequence (DNA): TGTGCCAGCAGCTTGCAAGCTACCCAAAACATTCAGTACTTC.

J is TRBJ2-7 and V is TRBV7-2; D could derive from TRBD1 or TRBD2 (6 bases each). Germline V lookup: CDR1 SGHTA, CDR2 FQGNSA. The CDR3 totals 15 residues. V gave up 5 bases and J gave up 0 bases, with 14 bases separating them. CDR3 sequence reads: CASSPEGGSSYEQYF. CDR3 sequence (DNA): TGTGCCAGCAGCCCAGAGGGGGGAAGCTCCTACGAGCAGTACTTC.

J is TRBJ1-5 and V is TRBV7-2; D gene unclear. Per germline, CDR1 SGHTA and CDR2 FQGNSA. V lost 1 base and J 6 bases, leaving 13 bases between the germline ends. This CDR3 has 15 amino acids. The CDR3, as DNA: TGTGCCAGCAGCTTAGTTCATGGTGTGGGTCAGCCCCAGCATTTT. It specifies CASSLVHGVGQPQHF.

This clone was seen more than once but under ten times. This chain joins TRBV7-2 and TRBJ1-5, with a tentative D call TRBD1 (6 bases). The CDR3 has 12 residues. The germline V and J ends were trimmed by 5 bases and 10 bases, with 12 bases remaining between them. Germline lookup yields CDR1 SGHTA and CDR2 FQGNSA. The CDR3 nucleotides read TGTGCCAGCAGCCCAGGGACAACTCCCCAGCATTTT. This gives the protein CASSPGTTPQHF.

The chain employs TRBV15 and TRBJ1-5; D not resolved. V was cut by 0 bases and J by 9 bases, with 9 bases left in between. Germline CDR1 is LNHNV and CDR2 is YYDKDF (reference sequence). The CDR3 is 13 residues long. The CDR3 bases are TGTGCCACCAGCAGAGATCCGGTGCCGCCCCAGCATTTT. Translated, it gives CATSRDPVPPQHF.

Turning to this clone: A junction end diverges from the germline sequence, so it may reflect a read error. The rearrangement links TRBV7-7 to TRBJ2-1; 16 positions agree with TRBD2. Germline-derived CDR1 and CDR2 are SSHAT and FNYEAQ (reference sequence). This CDR3 spans 17 amino acids. The CDR3 region is CASSSGLAGGEYNEQFF. In DNA, the CDR3 is TGTGCTAGCAGCTCGGGACTAGCGGGGGGGGAGTACAATGAGCAGTTCTTC.

The chain carries TRBV7-2 and TRBJ2-7, with TRBD1 identical over 7 bases. J lost 7 bases, V lost 0 bases, and 9 bases had no gene match. CDR1 SGHTA and CDR2 FQGNSA come from the germline V gene. The CDR3 length is 15 residues. CDR3 loop: CASSLAIITGEEQYF. The CDR3 DNA follows: TGTGCCAGCAGCTTAGCCATCATAACAGGGGAAGAGCAGTACTTC. The full variable domain, completed using reference TRBV7-2 and TRBJ2-7, is GAGVSQSPSNKVTEKGKDVELRCDPISGHTALYWYRQSLGQGLEFLIYFQGNSAPDKSGLPSDRFSAERTGGSVSTLTIQRTQQEDSAVYLCASSLAIITGEEQYFGPGTRLTVT.

The chain uses TRBV7-8 and TRBJ1-2; 7 bases agree with TRBD1. CDR3 length: 15 residues. CDR1 and CDR2 from the germline V gene are SGHVS and FQNEAQ. V shed 3 bases, J shed 1 base, and the junction held 5 bases outside the gene matches. The CDR3 bases are TGTGCCAGCAGCTTTCGAGGGGGCGATAACTATGGCTACACCTTC. This translates into CASSFRGGDNYGYTF.

The rearrangement joins TRBV12-5 to TRBJ1-2; 12 positions match TRBD1. Germline values: CDR1 LGHNT, CDR2 FRNRAP. The CDR3 has 14 amino acids. J gave up 8 bases and V 4 bases, and 5 bases lay outside the gene matches. The CDR3 here is CASGWGQGARGYTF. CDR3 nucleotides: TGTGCTAGTGGTTGGGGACAGGGGGCGAGAGGCTACACCTTC.

This clone was seen once. V usage is TRBV25-1 and J usage is TRBJ1-2; unclear D gene. V was clipped by 4 bases and J by 5 bases, with 8 bases between them. The CDR3 totals 12 residues. Germline assignment: CDR1 MGHDK and CDR2 SYGVNS. In nucleotides, the CDR3 is TGTGCCAGCAGTGCGGTGGGGTATGGCTACACCTTC. Translated, it gives CASSAVGYGYTF.

The rearrangement uses TRBV6-4 and TRBJ2-7, with TRBD1 as a possible D gene (6 bases). The CDR3 is made up of 16 amino acids. Germline lookup yields CDR1 MRHNA and CDR2 SNTAGT. V lost 2 bases and J lost 1, with 15 bases in between. CDR3 amino acids: CASSDEQGMGSYEQYF. The CDR3 nucleotides read TGTGCCAGCAGTGACGAGCAGGGGATGGGTTCCTACGAGCAGTACTTC.

The sample holds one count of this clone. The chain couples TRBV11-2 to TRBJ2-1; D is unresolved. Trimming pared 5 bases from V and 8 bases from J, leaving 10 bases between. The CDR3 contains 12 residues. From germline, CDR1 is SGHAT and CDR2 FQNNGV. The CDR3, as DNA: TGTGCCAGCAGCACCGACGTTTATGAGCAGTTCTTC. Translating gives CASSTDVYEQFF.

The gene calls are TRBV6-6 and TRBJ1-2; unclear D gene. Per germline, CDR1 MNHNY and CDR2 SVGAGI (reference sequence). This CDR3 is 15 amino acids long. V dropped 4 bases and J dropped 4 bases, with 16 bases sitting between them. The CDR3 region has the DNA TGTGCCAGCAGTTCCCTCGGCCCGGACCGCTATGGCTACACCTTC. This translates into CASSSLGPDRYGYTF.

There are a few counts of this clone. The chain is built from TRBV9 and TRBJ1-1; D unresolved. V was cut by 3 bases and J by 3 bases, with 9 bases left in between. From germline, CDR1 is SGDLS and CDR2 YYNGEE. The CDR3 has 13 residues. In nucleotides, the CDR3 is TGTGCCAGCAGCGAGGGATTATACACTGAAGCTTTCTTT. This translates into CASSEGLYTEAFF.

This chain uses TRBV19 with TRBJ2-7; 10 nucleotides align to TRBD1. After removal of 7 bases from V and 6 bases from J, the junction contained 12 bases not matched to a gene. Germline CDR1 reads LNHDA; CDR2 reads SQIVND (reference sequence). This CDR3 region has 15 residues. The DNA of the CDR3 is TGTGCCAGTACCGACAGGGGGCGCTTGCGTCGCGAGCAGTACTTC. Residues: CASTDRGRLRREQYF.

Only one count was recorded for this clone. The chain uses TRBV5-1 and TRBJ2-3; D is perhaps TRBD2 (6 bases). The CDR3 is 16 residues long. CDR1 SGHRS and CDR2 YFSETQ come from the germline V gene. Trimming removed 1 base at V and 3 bases at J, with 15 bases between. Written as DNA, the CDR3 is TGCGCCAGCAGCTTGACAAGGGGAGGAAGTACAGATACGCAGTATTTT. As protein: CASSLTRGGSTDTQYF.

The chain carries TRBV6-5 and TRBJ2-7; TRBD2 agrees at 9 bases. The CDR3 length is 15 residues. Germline CDR1 and CDR2: MNHEY and SVGAGI. The ends lost 8 bases at V and 7 bases at J; junction bases unmatched: 15. The CDR3 coding sequence is TGTGCCAGCTCCCCCGCTTTGGCGGGGGGGCTAGAGCAGTACTTC. Translated: CASSPALAGGLEQYF.